One TCR beta chain is described in this entry. The target of this receptor is not known. From each donor, an approximately 2.5 ml peripheral blood sample was drawn into PAXgene tubes and stored at -80 degrees C. Without T cell sorting, total RNA was isolated from whole blood using the PAXgene blood miRNA kit on an automated QIAcube. Peripheral blood from monozygotic twin pairs, either concordant or discordant for inflammatory bowel disease, underwent deep TCRalpha and TCRbeta repertoire profiling that used unique molecular barcoding. Smoking habits were recorded for all twin pairs, and each individual was classified as a current, former or never smoker. The CDR3, cysteine through phenylalanine, is 14 amino acids long. No DNA sequence is on record. CDR1 and CDR2 are read off the germline V gene as SGHTA and FQGNSA. The data were taken from a study of monozygotic twins with inflammatory bowel disease (dated by TCRdb to the late 2010s). Notes on the research overall: The complete study included about 28 monozygotic twin pairs: 19 IBD-discordant Danish pairs and nine German pairs, of which four were IBD-concordant and five were IBD-discordant. Each individual had, on average, about 151 000 unique TCRalpha sequences and 181 000 unique TCRbeta sequences available for analysis. Within discordant pairs, disease-associated traits were sought mainly by comparing IBD patients with their genetically identical healthy co-twins. Broader findings and caveats from the paper: Repertoire similarity did not differ between concordant and discordant twins, which could be due to limited statistical power. No single strong signal or clonotype linked to IBD turned up in the results, so the idea that one exists was not supported. The analysis was unable to tell apart different T cell subtypes. Because patients received different immunosuppressive treatments, the repertoires may have picked up extra background noise and variability between individuals. Compared with healthy twins, IBD patients shared fewer clonotypes with other individuals, and the difference was most pronounced in patients with signs of disease activity. A decrease in TCRbeta repertoire diversity, as measured by inverse Simpson index, was observed in IBD patients compared with their healthy co-twins.

Library method: 5' RACE. Each TCR library was prepared from about 3,400 ng of total RNA. For each sample, cDNA synthesis with SMARTScribe reverse transcriptase was split into eight separate reactions. During cDNA synthesis, template switching introduced unique molecular identifiers that contained a 6-nucleotide sample barcode. Amplification of TCRalpha and TCRbeta cDNA involved two nested PCRs of around 16 and 10 cycles, and each PCR was followed by bead purification. Before amplification, cDNA was treated with uracil DNA-glycosylase and purified using the QIAquick PCR purification kit. In the second PCR, Illumina TruSeq-compatible adapters and sample-specific barcodes were added. TapeStation and Qubit were used to check library quality and concentration, and 5 to 5.5 ng of each library was pooled. Pooled libraries were sequenced on an Illumina HiSeq2500 single-index Rapid Run with 2 x 100 bp reads and custom sequencing primers. As for how the authors treated the data: MiGEC version 1.2.6 was used for UMI-based consensus assembly to correct PCR and sequencing errors. MiXCR version 2.1.1 was used for V(D)J alignment, clonotype assembly and CDR3 extraction. To normalise gene usage, clonotype sharing and MAIT/NKT TCR abundance, the top 1000, 10 000 and 20 000 clonotypes in each sample were analysed. After downsampling to 27 000 UMIs, diversity was calculated as the inverse Simpson index using the vegan R package. Paired Mann-Whitney U tests were applied to discordant twin pairs, with Benjamini-Hochberg correction for multiple testing. The reads, reprocessed by TCRdb, yield one row per CDR3 protein sequence and no DNA. These V and J calls derive from TCRdb rather than the authors' analysis. The sample table on file contains about 160,000 distinct CDR3 sequences. The ten most abundant clones make up roughly 2.4% of the sample.

The source material was blood. The V and J segments used are TRBV7-2 and TRBJ2-3; the D call from TCRdb, TRBD1, cannot be confirmed without DNA. The receptor's source is a human donor with ulcerative colitis or Crohn's disease, or a healthy co-twin of an affected twin (not recorded which). The CDR3 region: CASSLARGGDTQYF.